One sample yielded the 18 T cell receptor beta chains listed below, sequenced in a study of blood T cell repertoires in COVID-19. The method was immunoSEQ multiplex PCR; TCRdb's version includes in-frame clones alone and lacks a portion of them. The sample consists of nearly 110,000 clones, over 60% of them appearing once. The sequencing input was peripheral blood. The origin of the receptors is a man at least 80 years old with COVID-19, enrolled during active disease.

The V gene is TRBV19, the J gene TRBJ1-1; maybe TRBD1 (6 bases). CDR1 is LNHDA, CDR2 SQIVND, per germline (reference sequence). The V end lost 7 bases, the J end lost 5 bases, and 20 bases lay between the germline ends. CDR3 size: 15 residues. The CDR3 bases are TGTGCCAGTACCTCAGTTGGGGGCATGGGTACTGAAGCTTTCTTT. This codes for CASTSVGGMGTEAFF.

The chain is built from TRBV18 and TRBJ2-3; perhaps TRBD2 as D (5 bases). Germline V gene sequence: CDR1 KGHSH, CDR2 LQKENI. Trimming cost V 3 bases and J 7 bases, with 11 bases left between them. This CDR3 has 13 amino acids. The CDR3 region has the DNA TGTGCCAGCTCACCGCCCGGGGAAAATACGCAGTATTTT. Translated, it gives CASSPPGENTQYF.

This clone was observed a handful of times. V and J are TRBV2 and TRBJ2-5; possible D gene TRBD1, 5 bases. CDR1 is SNHLY and CDR2 is FYNNEI in the germline V gene. The CDR3 is 14 amino acids. The V end was cut by 2 bases, the J end by 5 bases, with 12 bases between. The CDR3 reads CASSEWNRHETQYF. CDR3 coding DNA: TGTGCCAGCAGTGAATGGAACAGGCATGAGACCCAGTACTTC.

In DNA, the CDR3 is TGTGCCACCAGCTCCCCTCCTGGCACTGAGCAGTTCTTC. Its protein product is CATSSPPGTEQFF. V and J are TRBV15 and TRBJ2-1, with D unresolved. Germline loops: CDR1 LNHNV, CDR2 YYDKDF (reference sequence). CDR3 length equals 13 residues. V dropped 5 bases and J dropped 9 bases, with 14 bases sitting between them. Full variable domain (remainder filled in from reference TRBV15 and TRBJ2-1): DAMVIQNPRYQVTQFGKPVTLSCSQTLNHNVMYWYQQKSSQAPKLLFHYYDKDFNNEADTPDNFQSRRPNTSFCFLDIRSPGLGDTAMYLCATSSPPGTEQFFGPGTRLTVL.

This chain connects TRBV24-1 to TRBJ2-7, with D perhaps matching TRBD2 (5 bases). The V and J ends lost 2 bases and 7 bases respectively, with 11 bases between them. Germline lookup yields CDR1 KGHDR and CDR2 SFDVKD. This CDR3 has 13 residues. CDR3 sequence: CATSDSDFMEQYF. CDR3 nucleotides: TGTGCCACCAGTGATTCGGACTTTATGGAGCAGTACTTC.

The rearrangement uses TRBV7-3 and TRBJ1-1; D remains unclear. Trimming cost V 4 bases and J 1 base, with 7 bases left between them. The germline CDR1 and CDR2 sequences are SGHTA and FQGTGA. The CDR3 totals 13 residues. CDR3 bases: TGTGCCAGCAGCTCCACACGGAACACTGAAGCTTTCTTT. Encoded protein: CASSSTRNTEAFF. The full variable domain, in which reference TRBV7-3 and TRBJ1-1 provide the parts outside the CDR3, is GAGVSQTPSNKVTEKGKYVELRCDPISGHTALYWYRQSLGQGPEFLIYFQGTGAADDSGLPNDRFFAVRPEGSVSTLKIQRTERGDSAVYLCASSSTRNTEAFFGQGTRLTVV.

In this sample, this clone turned up a few times. This chain uses TRBV10-1 with TRBJ2-7; 14 bases fit TRBD2. Per germline, CDR1 WNHNN and CDR2 SYGVQD (reference sequence). With 7 bases clipped from V and 0 bases from J, the junction kept 11 bases outside the gene matches. There are 18 residues in the CDR3. The CDR3 reads CASTRGLAGVQFSYEQYF. As DNA, the CDR3 is TGCGCCAGCACTAGGGGACTAGCGGGAGTCCAATTCTCCTACGAGCAGTACTTC.

A remark on this clone: It is unclear where the CDR3 begins or ends on the DNA, so no DNA is shown, and the CDR3 is as TCRdb lists it. The chain is built from TRBV6-2 or TRBV6-3 and TRBJ2-1; the listed D gene, TRBD2, was not tested against the DNA. The CDR3 totals 18 residues, both ends included. Germline V gene sequence: CDR1 MNHEY, CDR2 SVGEGT. CDR3 loop: CASSTSGLAGGLRNEQFF.

This sequence joins TRBV15 and TRBJ2-3; no firm D call. The CDR3 spans 12 residues. Germline CDR1 and CDR2: LNHNV and YYDKDF (reference sequence). V lost 2 bases, J lost 6 bases, and 6 bases lay in between. The CDR3 is CATSRPADTQYF. As DNA, the CDR3 is TGTGCCACCAGCAGACCCGCGGATACGCAGTATTTT. Full variable domain (outside the CDR3, taken from reference TRBV15 and TRBJ2-3): DAMVIQNPRYQVTQFGKPVTLSCSQTLNHNVMYWYQQKSSQAPKLLFHYYDKDFNNEADTPDNFQSRRPNTSFCFLDIRSPGLGDTAMYLCATSRPADTQYFGPGTRLTVL.

The chain has TRBV28 and TRBJ2-7; TRBD1 is a possible D gene (5 bases). The CDR3 has 13 residues. Germline CDR1 reads MDHEN; CDR2 reads SYDVKM. Between the trimmed V and J ends, which lost 5 bases and 5 bases, there was a span of 13 bases. The CDR3 DNA sequence: TGTGCCAGCAGTCCCCCGACAGCCCACGAGCAGTACTTC. Its protein is CASSPPTAHEQYF.

This clone was observed once. The V and J genes are TRBV11-2 and TRBJ2-3; 10 nucleotides agree with TRBD2. CDR1 and CDR2 (germline): SGHAT, FQNNGV. V lost 5 bases to trimming and J lost 4 bases; unmatched junction nucleotides: 3. The CDR3 covers 14 residues. CDR3: CASSPLAGPDTQYF. In DNA form, the CDR3 reads TGTGCCAGCAGCCCACTAGCGGGACCAGATACGCAGTATTTT.

J is TRBJ1-3 and V is TRBV28; 8 bases are shared with TRBD1. V shed 10 bases and J 6 bases; nucleotides not matched to a gene: 8. Germline V gene data show CDR1 as MDHEN and CDR2 as SYDVKM. The CDR3 runs to 13 residues. In nucleotides, the CDR3 is TGTGCCATACAGGGGACAGGTCCAAACACCATATATTTT. It is translated as CAIQGTGPNTIYF. The whole variable domain, filled in from reference TRBV28 and TRBJ1-3, reads DVKVTQSSRYLVKRTGEKVFLECVQDMDHENMFWYRQDPGLGLRLIYFSYDVKMKEKGDIPEGYSVSREKKERFSLILESASTNQTSMYLCAIQGTGPNTIYFGEGSWLTVV.

This clone was recorded only once. The chain combines TRBV24-1 with TRBJ2-5; 7 positions agree with TRBD1. This CDR3 region has 15 residues. Germline CDR1 is KGHDR and CDR2 is SFDVKD. Unmatched junction bases numbered 7, after V lost 4 bases and J lost 3 bases. CDR3 loop: CATSDSGTAKETQYF. The CDR3 coding sequence is TGTGCCACCAGTGACTCCGGGACAGCTAAAGAGACCCAGTACTTC.

This chain joins TRBV2 and TRBJ1-1, with a tentative D call TRBD1 (6 bases). The V end lost 6 bases, the J end lost 12 bases, and 17 bases lay between the germline ends. Germline V gives CDR1 SNHLY, CDR2 FYNNEI. CDR3 length equals 12 residues. The CDR3 protein is CASSPGQRNPFF. DNA for the CDR3: TGTGCCAGCAGCCCCGGACAGAGGAATCCTTTCTTT.

The chain has TRBV2 and TRBJ2-5; a possible D gene is TRBD1 (5 bases). Per germline, CDR1 SNHLY and CDR2 FYNNEI. The CDR3 extends over 14 amino acids. Trimming pared 7 bases from V and 2 bases from J, leaving 14 bases between. CDR3 coding DNA: TGTGCCAGCACCCAGAGGAAGGGGCAAGAGACCCAGTACTTC. It specifies CASTQRKGQETQYF.

CDR3 amino acids: CASSYQEDSRSPLHF. CDR3 bases: TGTGCCAGCAGTTACCAAGAGGACAGTCGATCACCCCTCCACTTT. V gene TRBV6-5 combines with J gene TRBJ1-6; possible D gene TRBD1, 6 bases. Trimming pared 2 bases from V and 10 bases from J, leaving 15 bases between. CDR1 is MNHEY, CDR2 SVGAGI, per germline. CDR3 length: 15 residues.

The CDR3 DNA follows: TGTGCCAGCAGCAAGCTAAGCGGGCCAAAGGGGTGTGAGCAGTTCTTC. It yields the protein CASSKLSGPKGCEQFF. This chain connects TRBV21-1 to TRBJ2-1; the tabulated D call, TRBD2, remains unverified against the DNA. TRBV21-1 is a documented pseudogene. The CDR3 sequence is 16 residues long.

The chain has TRBV7-9 and TRBJ2-6; possible D gene TRBD2, 5 bases. Trimming took off 5 bases at V and 2 bases at J, with 7 bases between the two ends. The germline V gene encodes CDR1 SEHNR and CDR2 FQNEAQ (reference sequence). This CDR3 is 14 amino acids long. The CDR3 nucleotides read TGTGCCAGCAGCGGAGGACCTGGGGCCAACGTCCTGACTTTC. Its translation is CASSGGPGANVLTF.